This T cell receptor beta chain was captured by sequencing in a study of control samples from healthy donors and cancer patients. This CDR3 region has 15 residues. Germline CDR1 SGHAT, CDR2 FQDESV (reference sequence). Trimming took 6 bases from V and 9 from J, leaving 21 bases between them. The table came from immunoSEQ multiplex PCR; TCRdb's copy has only in-frame clones and leaves some out. The data contain under 450,000 clones, about 93% of them seen just once; the ten biggest clones take up 5% to 7%. This clone was seen just once. Sequencing was performed on PBMCs. The rearrangement links TRBV11-1 to TRBJ2-1; the D gene could be TRBD1 or TRBD2 (7 bases each). The source of this sequence is a man in his forties or fifties with head and neck cancer. The CDR3 loop is CASRSGLGGRGEQFF. The CDR3 DNA follows: TGTGCCAGCAGATCCGGACTAGGGGGCCGGGGTGAGCAGTTCTTC.